These 15 T cell receptor beta chains share one sample of origin, sequenced in a study of response to subunit inactivated influenza vaccine. MiXCR, run by TCRdb on the RT-PCR reads, gives a single entry per CDR3 protein. The repertoire has around 530,000 distinct CDR3 sequences, about an eighth of them found once; the top ten carry roughly 10%. Sequencing was performed on PBMCs from blood, taken on the day of vaccination. The receptors originated from a man aged 45 to 65 who received an inactivated influenza vaccine.

At least ten counts were recorded for this clonotype. The J gene is TRBJ2-2, the V gene TRBV20-1; tentative D call: TRBD1 (5 bases). Trimming removed 6 bases at V and 5 bases at J, with 10 bases between. CDR3 length equals 12 residues. Germline values: CDR1 DFQATT, CDR2 SNEGSKA (reference sequence). The CDR3 bases are TGCAGTGCCTTGGACAAGACCGGGGAGCTGTTTTTT. It codes for CSALDKTGELFF.

The chain employs TRBV29-1 and TRBJ1-5; D might be TRBD1 (5 bases). This CDR3 comprises 11 residues. Trimming left V 4 bases short and J 9 bases short, with 10 bases between. The germline V gene encodes CDR1 SQVTM and CDR2 ANQGSEA. The CDR3 sequence is CSVGEGRPQHF. CDR3 coding DNA: TGCAGCGTTGGAGAGGGGCGGCCCCAGCATTTT.

The chain recombines TRBV7-2 with TRBJ2-3, with TRBD2 as a possible D gene (6 bases). V lost 5 bases, J lost 5 bases, and 17 bases lay in between. CDR3 length equals 15 residues. Germline V gives CDR1 SGHTA, CDR2 FQGNSA. The CDR3 region is CASSASGTGRDTQYF. CDR3 DNA sequence: TGTGCCAGCAGCGCATCCGGGACCGGGAGAGATACGCAGTATTTT.

The chain joins TRBV2 to TRBJ2-3; TRBD2 matches at 14 bases. CDR1 and CDR2 from the germline V gene are SNHLY and FYNNEI. The CDR3 has 17 amino acids. With V trimmed by 3 bases and J by 6 bases, 8 bases remained unmatched. The DNA of the CDR3 is TGTGCCAGCAGTGAGGCGGGACTAGCGGGAGTGGCGGATACGCAGTATTTT. It codes for CASSEAGLAGVADTQYF.

The CDR3 sequence is CASSQGANSPLHF. The CDR3 region has the DNA TGTGCCAGCAGCCAGGGGGCTAATTCACCCCTCCACTTT. The chain couples TRBV27 to TRBJ1-6, with TRBD1 matching over 8 bases. Germline CDR1 and CDR2: MNHEY and SMNVEV (reference sequence). Unmatched junction bases numbered 1, after V lost 6 bases and J lost 6 bases. The CDR3 runs to 13 residues.

This clonotype was counted between two and nine times. The V and J genes are TRBV4-2 and TRBJ2-1; a weak D match, TRBD2 (7 bases). The V end lost 0 bases, the J end lost 0 bases, and 12 bases lay between the germline ends. Looked up from germline, CDR1 is LGHNA and CDR2 is YNFKEQ. The CDR3 totals 17 residues. CDR3 residues: CASSQDLGGGSYNEQFF. The CDR3 nucleotides read TGTGCCAGCAGCCAAGATCTAGGGGGGGGCTCCTACAATGAGCAGTTCTTC.

The CDR3 loop is CASSLVGQENTGELFF. The CDR3 nucleotides read TGTGCCAGCAGCTTAGTCGGACAGGAGAACACCGGGGAGCTGTTTTTT. The chain combines TRBV7-2 with TRBJ2-2, with TRBD1 identical over 7 bases. The CDR3 consists of 16 residues. Germline CDR1 SGHTA, CDR2 FQGNSA. V was clipped by 1 base and J by 1 base; unmatched bases: 3.

The chain is built from TRBV25-1 and TRBJ1-5; 8 positions agree with TRBD1. CDR1 and CDR2 from the germline V gene are MGHDK and SYGVNS. Losses at the gene ends were 4 bases for V and 6 bases for J; bases not matched to a gene: 2. The CDR3 spans 13 residues. DNA for the CDR3: TGTGCCAGCAGTGTTACAGGGGGTCAGCCCCAGCATTTT. As protein: CASSVTGGQPQHF.

The table lists this clonotype with a few counts. The chain carries TRBV5-4 and TRBJ1-4, with D possibly matching TRBD1 (5 bases). The CDR3 runs 14 residues. V dropped 4 bases and J dropped 10 bases, with 17 bases sitting between them. The germline gives CDR1 SGHNT, CDR2 YYREEE (reference sequence). The CDR3 loop reads CASSLPAGGGKLFF. The CDR3 coding sequence is TGTGCCAGCAGCCTGCCCGCGGGTGGGGGAAAACTGTTTTTT.

This clonotype has just a few counts. The rearrangement links TRBV5-5 to TRBJ1-6; D gene uncertain. Trimming removed 0 bases at V and 9 bases at J, with 16 bases between. Germline V gene data show CDR1 as SGHKS and CDR2 as YYEKEE (reference sequence). The CDR3 is 16 amino acids. The CDR3 DNA sequence: TGTGCCAGCAGCTTGGCCGTCAGGTTCCTTATTTCACCCCTCCACTTT. Translation: CASSLAVRFLISPLHF.

This clonotype was counted between two and nine times. The CDR3 here is CSVESSGDNSYEQYF. CDR3 DNA: TGCAGCGTTGAAAGCTCAGGGGATAACTCCTACGAGCAGTACTTC. This chain uses TRBV29-1 with TRBJ2-7, with a tentative D call TRBD1 (6 bases). Germline CDR1 reads SQVTM; CDR2 reads ANQGSEA. V lost 2 bases, J lost 0 bases, and 14 bases lay in between. The CDR3 runs 15 residues.

This clonotype has more than one count but fewer than ten. The J gene is TRBJ2-1, the V gene TRBV20-1; TRBD2 matches 13 bases. J gave up 7 bases and V 6 bases, and 6 bases lay outside the gene matches. The CDR3 is 14 amino acids. From germline, CDR1 is DFQATT and CDR2 SNEGSKA (reference sequence). The CDR3 loop is CSAAGTSGINEQFF. The DNA for the CDR3 is TGCAGTGCGGCTGGGACTAGCGGGATAAATGAGCAGTTCTTC.

The gene calls are TRBV6-2 or TRBV6-3 and TRBJ2-7; the match to TRBD1 covers 7 bases. The J segment lost 4 bases and the V segment lost 2 bases, leaving 5 bases of the junction unmatched. The CDR3 consists of 14 residues. The germline CDR1 and CDR2 sequences are MNHEY and SVGEGT. The CDR3 reads CASSYLGQRYEQYF. The CDR3 coding sequence is TGTGCCAGCAGTTACCTGGGACAGCGATACGAGCAGTACTTC.

The gene calls are TRBV7-2 and TRBJ1-2; D unclear. This CDR3 is built from 12 residues. Germline lookup yields CDR1 SGHTA and CDR2 FQGNSA. V lost 7 bases and J 2 bases, leaving 8 bases between the germline ends. The CDR3 DNA sequence: TGTGCCAGCACCTATAACAACTATGGCTACACCTTC. It is translated as CASTYNNYGYTF.

CDR3 protein: CASSGTGGYQETQYF. The CDR3 region has the DNA TGTGCCAGCAGTGGGACAGGCGGCTATCAAGAGACCCAGTACTTC. This sequence joins TRBV5-5 and TRBJ2-5; 8 bases are a match to TRBD1. V shed 5 bases, J shed 2 bases, and the junction held 8 bases outside the gene matches. This CDR3 region has 15 residues. CDR1 and CDR2 (germline): SGHKS, YYEKEE (reference sequence).